Each of the 29 T cell receptor beta chains below was sequenced from the same sample in a study of somatic mutations in cytotoxic T cells in rheumatoid arthritis. Here immunoSEQ multiplex PCR was the method, and the copy in TCRdb shows in-frame clones only, minus some. This sample has approximately 21,000 clones; about four fifths occur once, and the top ten carry less than 4%. The specimen sequenced was CD8+ T cells sorted from blood. These receptors all come from an adult with rheumatoid arthritis.

This chain uses TRBV4-2 with TRBJ1-5; no definite D call. Germline V CDR1 and CDR2: LGHNA, YNFKEQ. The germline V and J ends were trimmed by 1 base and 3 bases, with 4 bases remaining between them. This CDR3 region has 13 residues. The CDR3, as DNA: TGTGCCAGCAGCCAAGGACACAATCAGCCCCAGCATTTT. It encodes CASSQGHNQPQHF.

This sequence joins TRBV27 and TRBJ1-5; D is undetermined. This CDR3 has 15 amino acids. Germline V CDR1 and CDR2: MNHEY, SMNVEV (reference sequence). Trimming shortened V by 3 bases and J by 5 bases, and 14 bases separated the two germline ends. DNA for the CDR3: TGTGCCAGCAGTTTTGGGGTCGGGAGCGATCAGCCCCAGCATTTT. It is translated as CASSFGVGSDQPQHF.

The chain links TRBV21-1 to TRBJ1-6. TRBV21-1 is a documented pseudogene. CDR3 size: 20 residues. The DNA for the CDR3 is TGTGCCAGCAGCCTAAATGCCCCTTCGGGGGGATCCGGTAAAGTTTCACCCCTCCACTTT. It is translated as CASSLNAPSGGSGKVSPLHF.

The rearrangement links TRBV19 to TRBJ1-2, with 8 bases that match TRBD1. The germline V gene has CDR1 LNHDA and CDR2 SQIVND (reference sequence). The CDR3 loop spans 18 amino acids. J lost 1 base, V lost 0 bases, and 10 bases had no gene match. CDR3 in amino acids: CASSIDLETGDLNYGYTF. For the CDR3, the DNA is TGTGCCAGTAGTATAGACCTAGAGACAGGGGACCTTAACTATGGCTACACCTTC. Variable domain in full (rest from reference TRBV19 and TRBJ1-2): DGGITQSPKYLFRKEGQNVTLSCEQNLNHDAMYWYRQDPGQGLRLIYYSQIVNDFQKGDIAEGYSVSREKKESFPLTVTSAQKNPTAFYLCASSIDLETGDLNYGYTFGSGTRLTVV.

The chain couples TRBV9 to TRBJ1-2; D gene uncertain. Trimming took 3 bases from V and 4 from J, leaving 16 bases between them. Looked up from germline, CDR1 is SGDLS and CDR2 is YYNGEE. The CDR3 runs 15 residues. CDR3 DNA: TGTGCCAGCAGCGCGGAGGGAAACACGCTCTATGGCTACACCTTC. It encodes CASSAEGNTLYGYTF.

The V and J genes are TRBV7-9 and TRBJ2-3; maybe TRBD1 (6 bases). V was clipped by 3 bases and J by 0 bases, with 19 bases between them. The CDR3 spans 18 residues. Germline CDR1 and CDR2: SEHNR and FQNEAQ (reference sequence). The CDR3 bases are TGTGCCAGCAGCTTCATCTTCGGACAGACAGAGAGCACAGATACGCAGTATTTT. This translates into CASSFIFGQTESTDTQYF.

This chain joins TRBV7-8 and TRBJ2-7, with no clear D. The CDR3 is 12 amino acids. V dropped 8 bases and J dropped 2 bases, with 10 bases sitting between them. CDR1 SGHVS and CDR2 FQNEAQ come from the germline V gene. For the CDR3, the DNA is TGTGCCAGCGGCCCCGTGCCCTACGAGCAGTACTTC. It encodes CASGPVPYEQYF.

This clone has more than one count but fewer than ten. This chain connects TRBV2 to TRBJ2-1; 9 bases align to TRBD2. The CDR3 runs to 19 residues. The trim removed 7 bases at V and 2 bases at J, leaving 18 bases unmatched. Germline CDR1 and CDR2: SNHLY and FYNNEI. CDR3 loop: CASTSGASGIKTAYNEQFF. CDR3 coding DNA: TGTGCCAGCACTAGTGGGGCTAGCGGGATCAAAACCGCCTACAATGAGCAGTTCTTC.

The chain carries TRBV19 and TRBJ1-6; maybe TRBD1 (6 bases). The CDR3 length is 15 residues. The germline V gene encodes CDR1 LNHDA and CDR2 SQIVND (reference sequence). V lost 0 bases, J lost 9 bases, and 12 bases lay in between. CDR3 DNA sequence: TGTGCCAGTAGTATAGATAAGGAAGGGGGTTCACCCCTCCACTTT. Protein sequence: CASSIDKEGGSPLHF. The variable domain in full, completed from reference TRBV19 and TRBJ1-6, reads DGGITQSPKYLFRKEGQNVTLSCEQNLNHDAMYWYRQDPGQGLRLIYYSQIVNDFQKGDIAEGYSVSREKKESFPLTVTSAQKNPTAFYLCASSIDKEGGSPLHFGNGTRLTVT.

This clone was observed a handful of times. The chain combines TRBV15 with TRBJ2-2; D is uncertain. Between the trimmed V and J ends, which lost 0 bases and 0 bases, there was a span of 5 bases. The CDR3 covers 15 residues. CDR1 is LNHNV, CDR2 YYDKDF, per germline (reference sequence). The CDR3 is CATSRDASNTGELFF. CDR3 nucleotide sequence: TGTGCCACCAGCAGAGATGCCTCGAACACCGGGGAGCTGTTTTTT.

The rearrangement joins TRBV7-6 to TRBJ2-3, with 9 bases lining up with TRBD1. V lost 6 bases to trimming and J lost 5 bases; unmatched junction nucleotides: 12. Germline loops: CDR1 SGHVS, CDR2 FNYEAQ. CDR3 length: 16 amino acids. CDR3 in DNA: TGTGCCAGCAGTGTGGAGAGACAGGGGGATGAAGATACGCAGTATTTT. Protein: CASSVERQGDEDTQYF.

This clone was counted between two and nine times. The chain employs TRBV29-1 and TRBJ1-1; TRBD1 aligns across 7 bases. V dropped 5 bases and J dropped 7; count of bases not matched to a gene: 7. CDR3 length: 12 amino acids. Germline loops: CDR1 SQVTM, CDR2 ANQGSEA. The CDR3 region has the DNA TGCAGCGTTCAGACCAACAGGGGTGAAGCTTTCTTT. Its protein is CSVQTNRGEAFF.

This chain connects TRBV19 to TRBJ2-2, with D maybe TRBD2 (6 bases). Trimming stripped 0 bases from V and 5 bases from J, with 13 bases between. CDR1 and CDR2 from the germline V gene are LNHDA and SQIVND (reference sequence). This CDR3 contains 16 residues. The DNA of the CDR3 is TGTGCCAGTAGTATAGATCGGGGACTTGCGACCGGGGAGCTGTTTTTT. This translates into CASSIDRGLATGELFF.

This chain uses TRBV5-4 with TRBJ1-1; 8 bases align to TRBD1. V was clipped by 4 bases and J by 11 bases; unmatched bases: 7. The germline CDR1 and CDR2 sequences are SGHNT and YYREEE (reference sequence). This CDR3 has 12 residues. CDR3 region: CASSPDRVRAFF. CDR3 coding DNA: TGTGCCAGCAGCCCGGACAGGGTGCGGGCTTTCTTT.

CDR3 in DNA: TGTGCCAGCAGCTTAGTGTACAGGAACACTGAAGCTTTCTTT. This sequence encodes CASSLVYRNTEAFF. The rearrangement uses TRBV7-8 and TRBJ1-1; D not resolved. Germline CDR1 reads SGHVS; CDR2 reads FQNEAQ. Trimming removed 1 base at V and 1 base at J, with 7 bases between. This CDR3 region has 14 residues.

The CDR3 region is CATSRRKNTEAFF. Written as DNA, the CDR3 is TGTGCCACCAGCAGAAGAAAGAACACTGAAGCTTTCTTT. V and J are TRBV15 and TRBJ1-1; D gene unclear. V lost 2 bases to trimming and J lost 1 base, with 5 bases between them. This CDR3 has 13 residues. CDR1 and CDR2 from the germline V gene are LNHNV and YYDKDF (reference sequence).

This clone was found once. In DNA, the CDR3 is TGTGCCAGTGAATCCCGGGACAGGGGGCCGTACACTGAAGCTTTCTTT. Residues: CASESRDRGPYTEAFF. V and J are TRBV19 and TRBJ1-1; 12 nucleotides line up with TRBD1. With 8 bases clipped from V and 3 bases from J, the junction kept 10 bases outside the gene matches. The CDR3 contains 16 residues. Germline CDR1 LNHDA, CDR2 SQIVND (reference sequence).

The chain joins TRBV4-1 to TRBJ2-2; TRBD1 agrees at 8 bases. This CDR3 is built from 18 residues. Germline V lookup: CDR1 MGHRA, CDR2 YSYEKL. Trimming cost V 4 bases and J 0 bases; bases outside gene matches: 10. The CDR3 DNA reads TGCGCCAGCAGCCCCCCTTCAGGGGGCACGGCGAACACCGGGGAGCTGTTTTTT. Its translation is CASSPPSGGTANTGELFF.

V usage is TRBV27 and J usage is TRBJ1-2; 11 bases agree with TRBD1. Germline trimming cut 0 bases from V and 7 bases from J; bases unmatched to any gene: 4. CDR1 is MNHEY and CDR2 is SMNVEV in the germline V gene (reference sequence). This CDR3 has 15 residues. The CDR3 protein is CASSLSGQGGFGYTF. CDR3 in DNA: TGTGCCAGCAGTTTATCGGGACAGGGGGGGTTTGGCTACACCTTC.

The rearrangement joins TRBV15 to TRBJ2-3; D possibly matches TRBD1 or TRBD2 (6 bases each). The V end was cut by 4 bases, the J end by 4 bases, with 12 bases between. CDR3 length: 14 amino acids. Germline V gene data show CDR1 as LNHNV and CDR2 as YYDKDF (reference sequence). CDR3 nucleotides: TGTGCCACCAGCATTAGGGGGGCTGCAGATACGCAGTATTTT. Amino acid sequence: CATSIRGAADTQYF.

The chain uses TRBV7-6 and TRBJ1-3; D unclear. The assigned J gene may be wrong: the sequence end matches TRBJ2-2 better. The CDR3 consists of 15 residues. Germline V CDR1 and CDR2: SGHVS, FNYEAQ. For the CDR3, the DNA is TGTGCCAGCAGCTTACTTCCCGCGAACACCGGGGAGCTGTTTTTT. Protein: CASSLLPANTGELFF.

This clone occurred a few times. This chain connects TRBV7-9 to TRBJ1-1; a weak D match, TRBD1 (5 bases). CDR3 length: 15 residues. Germline V gives CDR1 SEHNR, CDR2 FQNEAQ (reference sequence). The ends were cut back, 1 base at V and 10 bases at J, with 19 bases in the middle. The chain's CDR3 is CASSLGSGLAEGAFF. The CDR3 DNA sequence: TGTGCCAGCAGCTTAGGATCAGGGCTCGCTGAAGGAGCTTTCTTT.

The CDR3 spells CASSAPGQGVPGELFF. CDR3 in DNA: TGTGCCAGCAGCGCCCCGGGACAGGGGGTTCCCGGGGAGCTGTTTTTT. The genes are TRBV9 and TRBJ2-2; 11 bases are a match to TRBD1. Germline CDR1 and CDR2: SGDLS and YYNGEE. The CDR3 loop spans 16 amino acids. Germline trimming cut 3 bases from V and 6 bases from J; bases unmatched to any gene: 7.

The chain recombines TRBV29-1 with TRBJ1-6; D gene uncertain. Germline-derived CDR1 and CDR2 are SQVTM and ANQGSEA. The CDR3 extends over 11 amino acids. Trimming pared 3 bases from V and 7 bases from J, leaving 4 bases between. In DNA form, the CDR3 reads TGCAGCGTTGATGGGAATTCACCCCTCCACTTT. Residues: CSVDGNSPLHF.

Details on this clone: A junction end diverges from the germline sequence, so it may reflect a read error. This sample also contains other DNA sequences that code for the same CDR3. The chain links TRBV5-6 to TRBJ2-7; possible D gene TRBD2, 5 bases. Germline V CDR1 and CDR2: SGHDT, YYEEEE. CDR3 length equals 13 residues. CDR3 DNA: TGCGCCAGCAGCCTAGGGAGCTCCTACGAGCAGTACTTC. As protein: CASSLGSSYEQYF.

V and J are TRBV5-6 and TRBJ1-2, with 10 nucleotides matching TRBD1. The germline gives CDR1 SGHDT, CDR2 YYEEEE. J lost 6 bases, V lost 0 bases, and 8 bases had no gene match. The CDR3 extends over 16 amino acids. CDR3 amino acids: CASSLEPGTGEDGYTF. The CDR3 coding sequence is TGTGCCAGCAGCTTGGAACCCGGGACAGGGGAAGATGGCTACACCTTC.

The chain has TRBV27 and TRBJ2-7, with 7 bases that match TRBD1. The germline CDR1 and CDR2 sequences are MNHEY and SMNVEV (reference sequence). V lost 5 bases to trimming and J lost 2 bases; unmatched junction nucleotides: 12. The CDR3 spans 16 residues. CDR3 bases: TGTGCCAGCAGTCCCTCGACAGGGATACAAACCTACGAGCAGTACTTC. Translating gives CASSPSTGIQTYEQYF.

The J gene is TRBJ2-7, the V gene TRBV7-9; no firm D call. Germline-derived CDR1 and CDR2 are SEHNR and FQNEAQ (reference sequence). This CDR3 comprises 14 residues. The ends were cut back, 2 bases at V and 6 bases at J, with 14 bases in the middle. CDR3 loop: CASSLSVRTAEQYF. The CDR3 DNA is TGTGCCAGCAGCTTAAGCGTCAGGACGGCCGAGCAGTACTTC. Drawing the rest from reference TRBV7-9 and TRBJ2-7, the complete variable domain is DTGVSQNPRHKITKRGQNVTFRCDPISEHNRLYWYRQTLGQGPEFLTYFQNEAQLEKSRLLSDRFSAERPKGSFSTLEIQRTEQGDSAMYLCASSLSVRTAEQYFGPGTRLTVT.

The V and J genes are TRBV11-2 and TRBJ1-5; D might be TRBD1 (5 bases). This CDR3 spans 14 amino acids. The germline gives CDR1 SGHAT, CDR2 FQNNGV. Trimming removed 5 bases at V and 1 base at J, with 9 bases between. In DNA, the CDR3 is TGTGCCAGCAGCCAGGGACCCAGCAATCAGCCCCAGCATTTT. This encodes CASSQGPSNQPQHF. The full variable domain, completed using reference TRBV11-2 and TRBJ1-5, is EAGVAQSPRYKIIEKRQSVAFWCNPISGHATLYWYQQILGQGPKLLIQFQNNGVVDDSQLPKDRFSAERLKGVDSTLKIQPAKLEDSAVYLCASSQGPSNQPQHFGDGTRLSIL.